This entry lists 17 T cell receptor beta chains sequenced from one sample in a study of blood T cell repertoires in COVID-19. Libraries were prepared by immunoSEQ multiplex PCR; TCRdb keeps only in-frame clonotypes and omits some of them. In the table there are fewer than 250,000 clones, 75% to 85% of which are singletons. The sample taken for sequencing was peripheral blood. These receptors originate from a human donor in a cohort sampled during active COVID-19.

V gene TRBV30 combines with J gene TRBJ1-5; maybe TRBD1 (6 bases). Trimming left V 2 bases short and J 3 bases short, with 8 bases between. The CDR3 loop spans 13 amino acids. CDR1 and CDR2 (germline): GTSNPN, SVGIG (reference sequence). This CDR3 is CAWSNRDNQPQHF. The CDR3 region has the DNA TGTGCCTGGAGTAACAGGGACAATCAGCCCCAGCATTTT.

The rearrangement links TRBV18 to TRBJ2-1, with D tentatively TRBD2 (7 bases). CDR1 and CDR2 from the germline V gene are KGHSH and LQKENI. Trimming left V 6 bases short and J 5 bases short, with 11 bases between. The CDR3 is made up of 13 amino acids. CDR3 sequence: CASSQGRDNEQFF. CDR3 nucleotide sequence: TGTGCCAGCTCGCAGGGGAGGGACAATGAGCAGTTCTTC. Looking up the rest from reference TRBV18 and TRBJ2-1 gives the full variable domain: NAGVMQNPRHLVRRRGQEARLRCSPMKGHSHVYWYRQLPEEGLKFMVYLQKENIIDESGMPKERFSAEFPKEGPSILRIQQVVRGDSAAYFCASSQGRDNEQFFGPGTRLTVL.

This chain links TRBV9 with TRBJ2-1, with D tentatively TRBD2 (6 bases). Germline CDR1 reads SGDLS; CDR2 reads YYNGEE. The ends were cut back, 0 bases at V and 9 bases at J, with 13 bases in the middle. The CDR3 totals 14 residues. The CDR3 DNA is TGTGCCAGCAGCGTAGTTAGCGCCGGGGGTGAGCAGTTCTTC. Protein product: CASSVVSAGGEQFF.

The V and J genes are TRBV10-3 and TRBJ2-5, with D unresolved. V was cut by 3 bases and J by 0 bases, with 5 bases left in between. CDR3 length equals 13 residues. Germline CDR1 is ENHRY and CDR2 is SYGVKD. In nucleotides, the CDR3 is TGTGCCATCAGTGACAGGTACCAAGAGACCCAGTACTTC. Protein sequence: CAISDRYQETQYF.

The genes are TRBV28 and TRBJ2-2, with TRBD2 matching 9 bases. CDR1 is MDHEN, CDR2 SYDVKM, per germline. The CDR3 spans 15 residues. After removal of 6 bases from V and 2 bases from J, the junction contained 4 bases not matched to a gene. The CDR3 protein is CASRLSGRNTGELFF. The CDR3 DNA follows: TGTGCCAGCAGGCTTAGCGGGAGAAACACCGGGGAGCTGTTTTTT. Variable domain in full (rest from reference TRBV28 and TRBJ2-2): DVKVTQSSRYLVKRTGEKVFLECVQDMDHENMFWYRQDPGLGLRLIYFSYDVKMKEKGDIPEGYSVSREKKERFSLILESASTNQTSMYLCASRLSGRNTGELFFGEGSRLTVL.

This chain uses TRBV5-8 with TRBJ2-2; TRBD1 matches 9 bases. Germline CDR1 reads SGHTS; CDR2 reads YDEGEE. Losses at the gene ends were 2 bases for V and 5 bases for J; bases not matched to a gene: 7. This CDR3 region has 16 residues. CDR3 sequence: CASSFRDRETTGELFF. CDR3 in DNA: TGTGCCAGCAGCTTCCGGGACAGGGAGACAACCGGGGAGCTGTTTTTT.

The chain combines TRBV28 with TRBJ1-2; a possible D gene is TRBD1 (6 bases). Germline V gives CDR1 MDHEN, CDR2 SYDVKM. V was cut by 8 bases and J by 2 bases, with 6 bases left in between. There are 11 residues in the CDR3. CDR3 protein: CASGQNYGYTF. The CDR3 DNA sequence: TGTGCCAGCGGACAGAACTATGGCTACACCTTC.

This chain uses TRBV28 with TRBJ1-1; 9 bases match TRBD1. Losses at the gene ends were 6 bases for V and 6 bases for J; bases not matched to a gene: 11. CDR1 is MDHEN, CDR2 SYDVKM, per germline. The CDR3 is 15 amino acids. DNA of the CDR3: TGTGCCAGCAGGAGCCCGGGACAGGGAGTTTCTGAAGCTTTCTTT. This gives the protein CASRSPGQGVSEAFF.

This chain connects TRBV7-3 to TRBJ1-4; 12 nucleotides align to TRBD1. CDR1 is SGHTA, CDR2 FQGTGA, per germline. The CDR3 runs to 16 residues. The junction had 9 bases not matched to a gene; V was cut back by 5 bases and J by 8 bases. CDR3 residues: CASSLPWDRGREKLFF. The CDR3 nucleotides read TGTGCCAGCAGCCTCCCCTGGGACAGGGGGCGCGAAAAACTGTTTTTT.

This clone was detected once. The genes are TRBV2 and TRBJ1-1; D perhaps matches TRBD1 (5 bases). CDR1 is SNHLY and CDR2 is FYNNEI in the germline V gene. This CDR3 has 17 amino acids. V shed 0 bases and J shed 0 bases, with 14 bases lying between them. CDR3 residues: CASSEARPGIMNTEAFF. The DNA for the CDR3 is TGTGCCAGCAGTGAAGCGCGGCCAGGGATAATGAACACTGAAGCTTTCTTT.

V is TRBV6-5 and J is TRBJ1-2, with a possible D match to TRBD1 (5 bases). This CDR3 has 15 amino acids. Deletions cut 0 bases from V and 6 bases from J, with 14 bases between. Germline CDR1 reads MNHEY; CDR2 reads SVGAGI. The CDR3 here is CASSYSGRARDGYTF. The DNA of the CDR3 is TGTGCCAGCAGTTACTCGGGCAGGGCGCGAGATGGCTACACCTTC.

This clone was seen more than once but under ten times. The chain has TRBV5-1 and TRBJ1-2; TRBD1 agrees at 9 bases. The CDR3 is 15 residues long. The V gene end was trimmed by 3 bases and the J gene end by 5 bases; junction bases not matched to a gene: 8. CDR1 SGHRS and CDR2 YFSETQ come from the germline V gene. CDR3 DNA: TGCGCCAGCAGCTCCACAGGGGGCGCCCCTTATGGCTACACCTTC. Its protein is CASSSTGGAPYGYTF. The variable domain in full, completed from reference TRBV5-1 and TRBJ1-2, reads KAGVTQTPRYLIKTRGQQVTLSCSPISGHRSVSWYQQTPGQGLQFLFEYFSETQRNKGNFPGRFSGRQFSNSRSEMNVSTLELGDSALYLCASSSTGGAPYGYTFGSGTRLTVV.

The chain combines TRBV6-1 with TRBJ2-6; 10 bases are shared with TRBD1. Germline CDR1 reads MNHNS; CDR2 reads SASEGT. This CDR3 is 16 amino acids long. V was pared by 4 bases and J by 1 base, with 1 base of the junction left unmatched. The CDR3 nucleotides read TGTGCCAGCAGTGCGGGACAGGGGTCTGGGGCCAACGTCCTGACTTTC. Amino acid sequence: CASSAGQGSGANVLTF.

The chain joins TRBV29-1 to TRBJ1-3; maybe TRBD1 (5 bases). Deletions cut 4 bases from V and 4 bases from J, with 11 bases between. The germline CDR1 and CDR2 sequences are SQVTM and ANQGSEA. This CDR3 spans 13 amino acids. CDR3: CSVAGTVGNTIYF. The CDR3 region has the DNA TGCAGCGTTGCCGGGACTGTCGGAAACACCATATATTTT.

This chain links TRBV27 with TRBJ2-3, with 8 nucleotides matching TRBD2. CDR3 length equals 15 residues. Looked up from germline, CDR1 is MNHEY and CDR2 is SMNVEV (reference sequence). The V gene end was trimmed by 5 bases and the J gene end by 0 bases; junction bases not matched to a gene: 4. The CDR3 DNA reads as TGTGCCAGCAGTGAGCGGGGGCCCAGCACAGATACGCAGTATTTT. Its translation: CASSERGPSTDTQYF.

The chain has TRBV5-1 and TRBJ2-5, with 7 bases that match TRBD2. Germline V gene data show CDR1 as SGHRS and CDR2 as YFSETQ. J gave up 1 base and V 9 bases, and 6 bases lay outside the gene matches. The CDR3 is 13 residues long. CDR3 nucleotide sequence: TGCGCCACCCACGGCGGGAGCCAAGAGACCCAGTACTTC. Encoded protein: CATHGGSQETQYF.

The gene calls are TRBV7-9 and TRBJ2-5, with D tentatively TRBD2 (6 bases). The CDR3 runs 14 residues. Germline V gene sequence: CDR1 SEHNR, CDR2 FQNEAQ (reference sequence). V was shortened by 10 bases and J by 3 bases, with 18 bases between the two germline ends. The CDR3 DNA reads as TGTGCCACGGGACTGGTACCCCCGGAAGAGACCCAGTACTTC. Translation gives CATGLVPPEETQYF.